This TCR beta chain originates from a study of blood T cell repertoires in COVID-19. Here immunoSEQ multiplex PCR was the method, and the copy in TCRdb shows in-frame clones only, minus some. The sample contains 200,000 to 250,000 clones, approximately 90% of which appear only once. Germline values: CDR1 SGHRS, CDR2 YFSETQ. Trimming cost V 4 bases and J 6 bases; bases outside gene matches: 5. The CDR3 has 15 amino acids. The source is a woman aged 40 to 50 with acute or convalescent COVID-19. The V gene is TRBV5-1, the J gene TRBJ2-2, with 11 bases lining up with TRBD1. Source material: peripheral blood. CDR3 sequence: CASSLRDRGAGELFF. The CDR3, as DNA: TGCGCCAGCAGCCTTCGGGACAGGGGGGCCGGGGAGCTGTTTTTT.